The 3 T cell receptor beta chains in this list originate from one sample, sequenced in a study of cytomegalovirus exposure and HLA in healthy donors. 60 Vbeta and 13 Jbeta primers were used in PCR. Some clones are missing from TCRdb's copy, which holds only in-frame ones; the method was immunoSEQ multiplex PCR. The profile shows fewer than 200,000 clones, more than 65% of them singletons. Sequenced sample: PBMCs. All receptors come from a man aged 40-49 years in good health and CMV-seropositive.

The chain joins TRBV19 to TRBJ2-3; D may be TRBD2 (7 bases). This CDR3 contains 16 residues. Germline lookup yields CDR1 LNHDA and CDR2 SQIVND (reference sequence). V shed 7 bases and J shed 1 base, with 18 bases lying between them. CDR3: CASKGGGMMGTDTQYF. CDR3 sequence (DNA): TGTGCCAGTAAAGGGGGGGGTATGATGGGCACAGATACGCAGTATTTT. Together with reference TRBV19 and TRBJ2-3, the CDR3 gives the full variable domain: DGGITQSPKYLFRKEGQNVTLSCEQNLNHDAMYWYRQDPGQGLRLIYYSQIVNDFQKGDIAEGYSVSREKKESFPLTVTSAQKNPTAFYLCASKGGGMMGTDTQYFGPGTRLTVL.

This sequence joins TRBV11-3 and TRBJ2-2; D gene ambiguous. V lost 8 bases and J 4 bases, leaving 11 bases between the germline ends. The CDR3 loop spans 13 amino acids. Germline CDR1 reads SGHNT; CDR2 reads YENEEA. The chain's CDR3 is CASGAGVTGELFF. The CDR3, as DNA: TGTGCCAGCGGCGCCGGAGTCACCGGGGAGCTGTTTTTT.

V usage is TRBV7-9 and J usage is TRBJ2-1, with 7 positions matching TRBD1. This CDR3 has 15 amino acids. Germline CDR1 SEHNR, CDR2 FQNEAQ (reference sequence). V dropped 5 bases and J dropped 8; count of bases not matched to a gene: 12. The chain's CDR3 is CASSPGQDHADEQFF. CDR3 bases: TGTGCCAGCAGCCCCGGACAGGACCACGCCGATGAGCAGTTCTTC.